A single T cell receptor beta chain is shown here with its context. Recipients received nonmyeloablative bone marrow transplants from related graft donors, with transient mixed chimerism. The CDR3 consists of 12 residues. Trimming took off 2 bases at V and 9 bases at J, with 8 bases between the two ends. From germline, CDR1 is LGHNA and CDR2 YNFKEQ. The data were taken from a study of Tregs in tolerant kidney transplant recipients. This table comes from immunoSEQ multiplex PCR, and its TCRdb copy is limited to in-frame clones, with some not included. The sample has roughly 70,000 clones; more than 70% are singletons.

The chain is built from TRBV4-2 and TRBJ2-1; D is perhaps TRBD2 (5 bases). The clonotype originates from a human patient who received a combined kidney and bone marrow transplant. The graft donor may have given rise to some T cells. The sequencing here drew on CD4+ T cells from blood (PBMCs), taken 6 months after the transplant. CDR3 loop: CASSQSLVEQFF. CDR3 DNA: TGTGCCAGCAGCCAATCACTAGTTGAGCAGTTCTTC.